This T cell receptor beta chain was documented in a study of cytotoxic CD8 clonotypes in ibrutinib-treated CLL. The overall study: Within the patient group, 11 were relapsed/refractory and around 15 treatment-naive, and around 18 were IGHV unmutated. Samples averaged about 260,000 productive templates and tens of thousands of productive rearrangements. Study-wide points: Among the clonotypes, public ones were uncommon and contracted or held stable on treatment. Before falling back toward baseline at progression, clonality had risen at the time of ibrutinib response.

This clone has more than one count but fewer than ten. Its antigen is currently unknown. Germline CDR1 is MGHRA and CDR2 is YSYEKL. J was trimmed by 10 bases and V by 2 bases; bases with no gene match: 10. The CDR3 consists of 14 residues. The data were produced by immunoSEQ multiplex PCR, yet TCRdb's version contains in-frame clones alone and is incomplete. Among about 330,000 clones listed, 67% were seen once. The chain uses TRBV4-1 and TRBJ1-2, with 7 bases identical to TRBD1. The TCR was taken from a human donor with chronic lymphocytic leukemia. Sample: PBMCs, taken after 36 months of ibrutinib treatment. The CDR3 nucleotides read TGCGCCAGCAGCCAATTAACAGGGGTGGACCTCTACACCTTC. Translated, it gives CASSQLTGVDLYTF.